This TCR beta chain was documented in a study of TIL therapy for anti-PD-1-resistant metastatic lung cancer. About the study: Median tumor PD-L1 proportion score was about 5.9%.

This was the immunoSEQ v3 assay. TCRdb keeps only in-frame clones here, not all; method: immunoSEQ multiplex PCR. The sample has more than 15,000 clones, around 79% seen once. Time point: pre-treatment sample, taken before nivolumab and TIL therapy. Sequenced here: blood, sampled at baseline. This receptor was obtained from a person aged 25-80 years with non-small cell lung cancer.

The CDR3 DNA is TGTGCCACCAGCAGAGGATTTGGCCGTGGGTCCGAGCAGTACTTC. It translates to CATSRGFGRGSEQYF. This sequence joins TRBV15 and TRBJ2-7; D gene unclear. The V end was cut by 1 base, the J end by 6 bases, with 16 bases between. This CDR3 region has 15 residues. CDR1 is LNHNV and CDR2 is YYDKDF in the germline V gene (reference sequence).